This T cell receptor beta chain was captured in a study of vaccination and CD4 T cells after COVID-19. This clonotype was recorded once. The antigen remains undetermined. Germline V CDR1 and CDR2: KGHSH, LQKENI. The CDR3 runs 14 residues. The V and J ends lost 2 bases and 5 bases respectively, with 9 bases between them. An Oncomine TCR Beta short-read assay was used to sequence the DNA from cultured CD4+ T cells. It was from cultured CD4+ T cells that genomic DNA was extracted. TCRdb re-called the PCR reads through MiXCR, storing one row per CDR3 protein. Of 10,000 or so distinct CDR3 sequences in the sample, about 27% were seen once. Treatment specified: roughly ten-day PBMC culture with coronavirus spike peptide pools or control peptides (ViraFEST assay). ViraFEST used peptide pools to expand antigen-specific T cells and subsequently sequenced their TCRs.

V usage is TRBV18 and J usage is TRBJ1-4; no reliable D call. The sequencing here drew on CD4+ T cells from blood, cultured in vitro, taken before SARS-CoV-2 vaccination. The TCR sequence derives from a human donor who received a COVID-19 vaccine. CDR3 in DNA: TGTGCCAGCTCACCAGCACGGATCAATGAAAAACTGTTTTTT. Translated: CASSPARINEKLFF.